The clone carrying this TCR beta chain was detected a few times. The target antigen is unknown. Per the germline V gene, CDR1 is LNHDA and CDR2 is SQIVND (reference sequence). V lost 5 bases, J lost 4 bases, and 18 bases lay in between. The CDR3 consists of 15 residues. This specimen belongs to a study of cytomegalovirus exposure and HLA in healthy donors. Study conclusions and caveats: The listing of 150 to 200 TCR beta chains classed them as cytomegalovirus-associated.

Here immunoSEQ multiplex PCR was the method, and the copy in TCRdb shows in-frame clones only, minus some. Among roughly 59,000 clones listed, over 90% were seen once. The specimen sequenced was PBMCs. The TCR sequence derives from a man in his late teens or twenties in good health and CMV-seropositive. The V gene is TRBV19, the J gene TRBJ2-7; D remains ambiguous. The CDR3 loop is CASSPTGRSLYEQYF. The CDR3 DNA sequence: TGTGCCAGTAGTCCAACCGGCAGGTCTTTGTACGAGCAGTACTTC.